These 8 T cell receptor beta chains were all obtained from the same sample, sequenced in a study of blood T cell repertoires in COVID-19. Assay: immunoSEQ multiplex PCR; the TCRdb copy retains only in-frame clones and omits some. The data show fewer than 200,000 clones, just over 85% seen once. Sequences were obtained from PBMCs or T cells enriched from blood (not recorded which). The source is a young woman who had recovered from COVID-19.

CDR3 in DNA: TGCGCCAGCAGGGATCGGACTAGCGGGGCAAACTACAATGAGCAGTTCTTC. Residues: CASRDRTSGANYNEQFF. The chain uses TRBV5-1 and TRBJ2-1; 12 bases align to TRBD2. Germline CDR1 is SGHRS and CDR2 is YFSETQ. Trimming at V came to 5 bases and at J to 3 bases, leaving 9 bases not matched to a gene. The CDR3 contains 17 residues.

V usage is TRBV7-2 and J usage is TRBJ2-5, with TRBD1 matching over 9 bases. CDR3 length: 14 residues. Germline values: CDR1 SGHTA, CDR2 FQGNSA. V shed 5 bases, J shed 5 bases, and the junction held 6 bases outside the gene matches. In nucleotides, the CDR3 is TGTGCCAGCAGCGGGCGGACAGGGGCCGAGACCCAGTACTTC. Amino acids: CASSGRTGAETQYF.

The genes are TRBV10-3 and TRBJ1-4; 7 positions agree with TRBD1. CDR3 length: 14 amino acids. J gave up 3 bases and V 5 bases, and 3 bases lay outside the gene matches. The germline V gene has CDR1 ENHRY and CDR2 SYGVKD. In DNA, the CDR3 is TGTGCCATCAGTCCGGGACAGCCTAATGAAAAACTGTTTTTT. Its protein is CAISPGQPNEKLFF.

Here the CDR3 DNA reads TGCAGCGAAACTACAGGGGGGACAGGGGGCAATCAGCCCCAGCATTTT. Protein product: CSETTGGTGGNQPQHF. The chain employs TRBV29-1 and TRBJ1-5, with TRBD1 identical over 10 bases. CDR3 length: 16 amino acids. Germline V CDR1 and CDR2: SQVTM, ANQGSEA. Germline trimming cut 7 bases from V and 2 bases from J; bases unmatched to any gene: 11.

The rearrangement links TRBV7-3 to TRBJ2-1; D perhaps matches TRBD1 (6 bases). CDR1 SGHTA and CDR2 FQGTGA come from the germline V gene. The CDR3 length is 14 residues. Trimming took off 4 bases at V and 8 bases at J, with 15 bases between the two ends. CDR3 amino acids: CASSSYDRNHEQFF. The CDR3 DNA is TGTGCCAGCAGCTCATACGACAGGAACCATGAGCAGTTCTTC.

The chain's CDR3 is CASSQDTLRYQETQYF. In DNA, the CDR3 is TGCGCCAGCAGCCAAGATACCCTCCGGTACCAAGAGACCCAGTACTTC. The gene calls are TRBV4-1 and TRBJ2-5; no clear D. Trimming shortened V by 0 bases and J by 0 bases, and 11 bases separated the two germline ends. The germline CDR1 and CDR2 sequences are MGHRA and YSYEKL. The CDR3 is made up of 16 amino acids.

This chain uses TRBV30 with TRBJ1-4, with D possibly matching TRBD1 (6 bases). Germline lookup yields CDR1 GTSNPN and CDR2 SVGIG (reference sequence). This CDR3 has 13 residues. With 2 bases removed from V and 4 bases from J, the gap between germline ends came to 8 bases. CDR3 residues: CAWSTGFNEKLFF. CDR3 in DNA: TGTGCCTGGAGTACAGGGTTTAATGAAAAACTGTTTTTT.

This chain links TRBV7-8 with TRBJ2-4, with 7 bases fitting TRBD1. Germline loops: CDR1 SGHVS, CDR2 FQNEAQ. The CDR3 extends over 18 amino acids. The trim removed 4 bases at V and 0 bases at J, leaving 12 bases unmatched. CDR3 nucleotide sequence: TGTGCCAGCAGCTATCGAAAAATGACAGGGCTAGCCAAAAACATTCAGTACTTC. It specifies CASSYRKMTGLAKNIQYF.